Sequencing of this T cell receptor (beta chain) was carried out in a study of PD-L1 blockade in urothelial cancer. The CDR3 has 17 residues. In germline, CDR1 is LNHDA, CDR2 SQIVND (reference sequence). With V trimmed by 4 bases and J by 3 bases, 5 bases remained unmatched. Time point specified: pretreatment peripheral blood. Here immunoSEQ multiplex PCR was the method, and the copy in TCRdb shows in-frame clones only, minus some. The data hold 85,000 to 95,000 clones, with 80% to 90% observed a single time. The sample consisted of PBMCs, taken around atezolizumab (anti-PD-L1) treatment. The clonotype originates from a woman aged 80 or over with urothelial cancer. This sequence joins TRBV19 and TRBJ2-2; 13 nucleotides match TRBD2. The CDR3: CASSTGLAGVDTGELFF. CDR3 in DNA: TGTGCCAGTAGTACCGGACTAGCGGGAGTAGACACCGGGGAGCTGTTTTTT.